This entry features one T cell receptor (beta chain) sequence. The sample belongs to a study of CD8+ T cells in alopecia areata. Isolated RNA was reverse transcribed into cDNA used as the sequencing template. Here immunoSEQ multiplex PCR was the method, and the copy in TCRdb shows in-frame clones only, minus some. The sample contains 110,000 to 150,000 clones, around 51% of which appear only once. Trimming pared 7 bases from V and 2 bases from J, leaving 9 bases between. In germline, CDR1 is SQVTM, CDR2 ANQGSEA. CDR3 length equals 11 residues. The sample here was CD4+ T cells sorted from blood, taken at week 0. The genes are TRBV29-1 and TRBJ2-7; D unclear. The clonotype comes from a human donor with alopecia areata. CDR3 nucleotides: TGCAGCGCCACCGATACCTACGAGCAGTACTTC. It is translated as CSATDTYEQYF.